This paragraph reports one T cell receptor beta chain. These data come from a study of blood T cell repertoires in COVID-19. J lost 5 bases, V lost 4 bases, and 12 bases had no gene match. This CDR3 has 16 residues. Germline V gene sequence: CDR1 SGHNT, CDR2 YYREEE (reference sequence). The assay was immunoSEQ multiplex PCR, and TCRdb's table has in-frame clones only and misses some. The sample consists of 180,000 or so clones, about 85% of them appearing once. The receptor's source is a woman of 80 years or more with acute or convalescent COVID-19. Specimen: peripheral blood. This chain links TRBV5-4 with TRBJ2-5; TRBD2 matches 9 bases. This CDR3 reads CASSRVGGGADETQYF. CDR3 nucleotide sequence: TGTGCCAGCAGCAGAGTGGGCGGGGGGGCAGATGAGACCCAGTACTTC. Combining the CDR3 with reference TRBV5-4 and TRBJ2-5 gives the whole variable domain ETGVTQSPTHLIKTRGQQVTLRCSSQSGHNTVSWYQQALGQGPQFIFQYYREEENGRGNFPPRFSGLQFPNYSSELNVNALELDDSALYLCASSRVGGGADETQYFGPGTRLLVL.